Following are 26 T cell receptor beta chains from one sample sequenced in a study of identical twins. One entry per CDR3 protein, called by TCRdb with MiXCR from the 5' RACE reads. The sample lists 700,000 to 950,000 distinct CDR3 sequences, about 12% occurring once. This sample was shared with a second study, whose subject was yellow fever vaccine responses in identical twins.

Sequencing was done on a sample of PBMCs. These receptors were collected from a young woman in good health.

This clonotype appeared many times. The chain joins TRBV10-3 to TRBJ2-5; 8 bases agree with TRBD2. Germline CDR1 reads ENHRY; CDR2 reads SYGVKD. V lost 3 bases to trimming and J lost 9 bases; unmatched junction nucleotides: 12. CDR3 length: 15 residues. The CDR3 region is CAISDIAGSKGAQYF. The CDR3 DNA is TGTGCCATCAGTGATATAGCGGGGTCCAAAGGGGCCCAGTACTTC.

V usage is TRBV14 and J usage is TRBJ2-7; 9 bases agree with TRBD2. The germline CDR1 and CDR2 sequences are SGHDN and FVKESK. The V and J ends lost 9 bases and 1 base, in that order; junction bases with no gene match: 16. This CDR3 comprises 17 residues. This CDR3 reads CARRGGAGGVGSYEQYV. The CDR3 coding sequence is TGTGCCAGAAGGGGGGGAGCGGGGGGCGTCGGGTCCTACGAGCAGTACGTC.

Comment on this clonotype: One junction end does not reproduce the germline sequence, and a read error may be involved. V is TRBV20-1 and J is TRBJ2-1; 10 bases line up with TRBD1. Per germline, CDR1 DFQATT and CDR2 SNEGSKA (reference sequence). The CDR3 extends over 10 amino acids. CDR3 nucleotides: TGCAGTGCTAGGGACAGGGGGACGCTCTTC. Translation: CSARDRGTLF.

Ten or more counts support this clonotype. The rearrangement joins TRBV12-3 or TRBV12-4 to TRBJ1-6; D is unresolved. The germline V and J ends were trimmed by 5 bases and 11 bases, with 16 bases remaining between them. This CDR3 spans 14 amino acids. The CDR3 region is CASSHRTAGAPLHF. The CDR3 region has the DNA TGTGCCAGCAGTCACCGGACGGCCGGGGCACCCCTCCACTTT.

The chain joins TRBV20-1 to TRBJ1-2; D gene ambiguous. The CDR3 is 13 amino acids. Germline CDR1 and CDR2: DFQATT and SNEGSKA (reference sequence). Trimming cost V 1 base and J 4 bases, with 10 bases left between them. CDR3 residues: CSARVQTSYGYTF. In DNA form, the CDR3 reads TGCAGTGCTAGAGTCCAAACGTCCTATGGCTACACCTTC.

The rearrangement links TRBV5-5 to TRBJ2-2, with 11 bases aligning to TRBD2. Germline V lookup: CDR1 SGHKS, CDR2 YYEKEE (reference sequence). V gave up 0 bases and J gave up 4 bases; unmatched junction bases: 5. This CDR3 has 17 residues. CDR3 nucleotide sequence: TGTGCCAGCAGCTTGGGCGGACTAGCGGGCGGCACCGGGGAGCTGTTTTTT. Its protein product is CASSLGGLAGGTGELFF. Full variable domain (rest looked up from reference TRBV5-5 and TRBJ2-2): DAGVTQSPTHLIKTRGQQVTLRCSPISGHKSVSWYQQVLGQGPQFIFQYYEKEERGRGNFPDRFSARQFPNYSSELNVNALLLGDSALYLCASSLGGLAGGTGELFFGEGSRLTVL.

The chain employs TRBV10-3 and TRBJ1-1, with D perhaps matching TRBD1 (6 bases). Trimming stripped 10 bases from V and 7 bases from J, with 13 bases between. CDR1 and CDR2 from the germline V gene are ENHRY and SYGVKD. The CDR3 has 11 amino acids. DNA for the CDR3: TGTGCCACGACCGGACAGTTTGAAGCTTTCTTT. It yields the protein CATTGQFEAFF.

This clonotype has more than one count but fewer than ten. The chain combines TRBV12-3 or TRBV12-4 with TRBJ2-3; 7 positions agree with TRBD1. The CDR3 extends over 15 amino acids. Losses at the gene ends were 6 bases for V and 9 bases for J; bases not matched to a gene: 15. CDR3 protein: CASRRTGRFGWTQYF. CDR3 in DNA: TGTGCCAGCAGACGGACAGGAAGGTTTGGGTGGACGCAGTATTTT.

This clonotype was seen only a few times. This sequence joins TRBV12-3 or TRBV12-4 and TRBJ2-3, with D possibly TRBD2 on 5 matching bases. The CDR3 sequence is 16 residues long. V was pared by 0 bases and J by 5 bases, with 15 bases between. CDR3 in DNA: TGTGCCAGCAGTTTAGCGCTGGTGGGAGTGGAAGATACGCAGTATTTT. Its translation: CASSLALVGVEDTQYF.

The genes are TRBV19 and TRBJ1-5, with a possible D match to TRBD1 (5 bases). Germline assignment: CDR1 LNHDA and CDR2 SQIVND (reference sequence). V lost 1 base to trimming and J lost 6 bases, with 7 bases between them. The CDR3 extends over 13 amino acids. CDR3 region: CASSIGGTQPQHF. The CDR3 DNA reads as TGTGCCAGTAGTATAGGAGGGACTCAGCCCCAGCATTTT.

This clonotype has a count of ten or more. CDR3 loop: CSVSETGELFF. CDR3 nucleotides: TGCAGCGTTTCAGAAACCGGGGAGCTGTTTTTT. The chain is built from TRBV29-1 and TRBJ2-2; D remains ambiguous. The CDR3 length is 11 residues. Germline V gene data show CDR1 as SQVTM and CDR2 as ANQGSEA. With 5 bases removed from V and 5 bases from J, the gap between germline ends came to 6 bases.

The V gene is TRBV25-1, the J gene TRBJ2-7; 12 nucleotides agree with TRBD2. Germline values: CDR1 MGHDK, CDR2 SYGVNS. Trimming at V came to 3 bases and at J to 5 bases, leaving 5 bases not matched to a gene. The CDR3 runs to 15 residues. DNA for the CDR3: TGTGCCAGCAGTGAGCTAGCGGGAGGGCTCAACGAGCAGTACTTC. It is translated as CASSELAGGLNEQYF.

This clonotype came up a few times. The CDR3 bases are TGCGCCAGCAGCTTAATAGCGGCATACTCCTACAATGAGCAGTTCTTC. Translated: CASSLIAAYSYNEQFF. The chain combines TRBV5-1 with TRBJ2-1, with a possible D match to TRBD2 (6 bases). The CDR3 consists of 16 residues. Trimming shortened V by 2 bases and J by 0 bases, and 12 bases separated the two germline ends. Per the germline V gene, CDR1 is SGHRS and CDR2 is YFSETQ.

At least ten counts were recorded for this clonotype. The chain is built from TRBV12-3 or TRBV12-4 and TRBJ1-1, with D uncertain. This CDR3 contains 14 residues. Trimming shortened V by 3 bases and J by 1 base, and 9 bases separated the two germline ends. CDR3 protein: CASSFRGKNTEAFF. The CDR3 DNA sequence: TGTGCCAGCAGTTTTCGGGGAAAGAACACTGAAGCTTTCTTT.

This clonotype was detected only a few times. In DNA form, the CDR3 reads TGTGCCAGCAGCGCTTACGACAGGGGGCTTGAGCAGTACTTC. Its translation: CASSAYDRGLEQYF. V is TRBV9 and J is TRBJ2-7, with TRBD1 matching over 10 bases. Germline V gene lookup returns CDR1 SGDLS and CDR2 YYNGEE. The ends lost 3 bases at V and 7 bases at J; junction bases unmatched: 7. The CDR3 has 14 residues.

The chain joins TRBV12-3 or TRBV12-4 to TRBJ2-2; 8 positions match TRBD2. Losses at the gene ends were 5 bases for V and 7 bases for J; bases not matched to a gene: 15. The CDR3 consists of 17 residues. CDR3 nucleotide sequence: TGTGCCAGCAGTCCACGGAGCGGGAGAGATATCGGCGGGGAGCTGTTTTTT. Encoded protein: CASSPRSGRDIGGELFF.

This clonotype has only a few counts. The J gene is TRBJ2-3, the V gene TRBV21-1; the DNA was not used to check the table's D call, TRBD1. TRBV21-1 is marked as a pseudogene. This CDR3 has 15 amino acids. The CDR3 region has the DNA TGTGCCAGCAGTCCCGACCTAGGGCACACAGATACGCAGTATTTT. Protein product: CASSPDLGHTDTQYF.

The rearrangement links TRBV12-3 or TRBV12-4 to TRBJ1-2; D may be TRBD1 (5 bases). V lost 5 bases and J lost 8, with 15 bases in between. The CDR3 runs to 13 residues. The CDR3 protein is CASSGGPLAGYTF. The CDR3 DNA is TGTGCCAGCAGTGGGGGACCGCTGGCCGGCTACACCTTC.

Only a few counts were recorded for this clonotype. The genes are TRBV14 and TRBJ1-1, with a possible D match to TRBD1 (5 bases). V lost 4 bases and J lost 6, with 15 bases in between. The germline CDR1 and CDR2 sequences are SGHDN and FVKESK. The CDR3 sequence is 14 residues long. The CDR3 DNA reads TGTGCCAGCAGCCCGCAGGGTAGTAACGCTGAAGCTTTCTTT. This codes for CASSPQGSNAEAFF.

This clonotype was detected many times. J is TRBJ2-1 and V is TRBV15; D is possibly TRBD1 (6 bases). V was trimmed by 4 bases and J by 0 bases, leaving 13 bases between them. From germline, CDR1 is LNHNV and CDR2 YYDKDF (reference sequence). The CDR3 covers 16 residues. CDR3 sequence (DNA): TGTGCCACCAGCAAGACCGGGACACTCTCCTACAATGAGCAGTTCTTC. Protein product: CATSKTGTLSYNEQFF.

This chain connects TRBV5-1 to TRBJ2-7; 7 nucleotides agree with TRBD1. J lost 4 bases, V lost 0 bases, and 16 bases had no gene match. Germline V gene sequence: CDR1 SGHRS, CDR2 YFSETQ. The CDR3 consists of 18 residues. The CDR3 sequence is CASSLVGDRFRQGYEQYF. The CDR3 DNA sequence: TGCGCCAGCAGCTTGGTTGGGGACAGATTTCGGCAGGGATACGAGCAGTACTTC.

This clonotype was seen a handful of times. This sequence joins TRBV7-9 and TRBJ1-4; possibly TRBD1 for D (5 bases). The CDR3 spans 15 residues. V lost 5 bases and J 4 bases, leaving 14 bases between the germline ends. CDR1 SEHNR and CDR2 FQNEAQ come from the germline V gene (reference sequence). The CDR3 coding sequence is TGTGCCAGCAGCGTTCTTGCAGGGCGTAATGAAAAACTGTTTTTT. Translation gives CASSVLAGRNEKLFF.

In its sample, this clonotype was seen a few times. The chain carries TRBV12-3 or TRBV12-4 and TRBJ1-3; unclear D gene. The CDR3 has 14 residues. Trimming shortened V by 6 bases and J by 7 bases, and 16 bases separated the two germline ends. The CDR3 nucleotides read TGTGCCAGCAGCTTAACCTCCTTTGGGAACACCATATATTTT. Translated, it gives CASSLTSFGNTIYF.

The sample holds a few counts of this clonotype. The genes are TRBV10-3 and TRBJ1-3; tentative D call: TRBD1 (5 bases). The germline CDR1 and CDR2 sequences are ENHRY and SYGVKD. V was trimmed by 5 bases and J by 0 bases, leaving 17 bases between them. This CDR3 contains 17 residues. The CDR3 DNA reads as TGTGCCATCAGTCCCGGGACGTCACCGAGCTCTGGAAACACCATATATTTT. This encodes CAISPGTSPSSGNTIYF.

This chain uses TRBV5-5 with TRBJ2-2; 11 bases are a match to TRBD1. The CDR3 consists of 16 residues. V dropped 5 bases and J dropped 4; count of bases not matched to a gene: 7. Germline assignment: CDR1 SGHKS and CDR2 YYEKEE (reference sequence). CDR3 region: CASSSPGTGGTGELFF. As DNA, the CDR3 is TGTGCCAGCAGTTCTCCCGGGACAGGGGGCACCGGGGAGCTGTTTTTT.

This clonotype was detected a few times. The chain combines TRBV5-1 with TRBJ2-5, with 8 bases that match TRBD1. V shed 2 bases and J 5 bases; nucleotides not matched to a gene: 11. There are 16 residues in the CDR3. The germline gives CDR1 SGHRS, CDR2 YFSETQ. The CDR3 region has the DNA TGCGCCAGCAGCTTAACCACGACAGGGGCCCAGGAGACCCAGTACTTC. This translates into CASSLTTTGAQETQYF.